What follows are 19 T cell receptor beta chains derived from one specimen sequenced in a study of a mutant IDH1 vaccine in newly diagnosed glioma. The antigens for these receptors are not known. Time point reported: week 5, during vaccination. With topical imiquimod, each dose of the vaccine consisted of 300 ug of mutant IDH1 20-mer peptide. The protocol was immunoSEQ multiplex PCR, while the TCRdb copy is restricted to in-frame clones and leaves out a portion. The table records 40,000 or so clones, approximately 85% of them present only once. The source material was PBMCs, sampled from a glioma patient whose treatment included an IDH1 peptide vaccine. These receptor sequences come from a man aged 40-50 years with glioma.

The chain is built from TRBV19 and TRBJ2-6; 9 bases agree with TRBD1. The CDR3 spans 16 residues. Germline values: CDR1 LNHDA, CDR2 SQIVND (reference sequence). The trim removed 10 bases at V and 1 base at J, leaving 8 bases unmatched. The CDR3 protein is CATTDRGSSGANVLTF. CDR3 sequence (DNA): TGTGCCACCACCGACAGGGGGTCATCTGGGGCCAACGTCCTGACTTTC.

The rearrangement links TRBV19 to TRBJ2-3; D unresolved. The CDR3 covers 12 residues. Germline lookup yields CDR1 LNHDA and CDR2 SQIVND (reference sequence). With 6 bases removed from V and 4 bases from J, the gap between germline ends came to 8 bases. The CDR3 DNA sequence: TGTGCCAGTAGAGCTAACCCAGATACGCAGTATTTT. It codes for CASRANPDTQYF. The variable domain in full, completed from reference TRBV19 and TRBJ2-3, reads DGGITQSPKYLFRKEGQNVTLSCEQNLNHDAMYWYRQDPGQGLRLIYYSQIVNDFQKGDIAEGYSVSREKKESFPLTVTSAQKNPTAFYLCASRANPDTQYFGPGTRLTVL.

The rearrangement joins TRBV5-6 to TRBJ2-5, with D possibly matching TRBD2 (6 bases). V lost 4 bases, J lost 2 bases, and 12 bases lay in between. Germline lookup yields CDR1 SGHDT and CDR2 YYEEEE. This CDR3 contains 14 residues. CDR3 bases: TGTGCCAGCAGCCGCGGGACGGCGCAAGAGACCCAGTACTTC. It specifies CASSRGTAQETQYF.

V usage is TRBV4-3 and J usage is TRBJ1-4, with D perhaps matching TRBD1 (5 bases). Trimming shortened V by 0 bases and J by 3 bases, and 8 bases separated the two germline ends. Per the germline V gene, CDR1 is LGHNA and CDR2 is YSLEER. This CDR3 spans 15 amino acids. The CDR3: CASSQDGAANEKLFF. The CDR3 DNA reads as TGCGCCAGCAGCCAAGATGGGGCCGCTAATGAAAAACTGTTTTTT.

The chain combines TRBV19 with TRBJ1-5; D unresolved. Trimming removed 9 bases at V and 0 bases at J, with 18 bases between. The CDR3 is made up of 16 amino acids. Looked up from germline, CDR1 is LNHDA and CDR2 is SQIVND (reference sequence). As DNA, the CDR3 is TGTGCCAGCCGATTGATCGGCAGAACTAGCAATCAGCCCCAGCATTTT. Translation: CASRLIGRTSNQPQHF.

The V call is TRBV7-2, the J call TRBJ2-7; tentatively, D is TRBD2 (6 bases). Trimming pared 5 bases from V and 0 bases from J, leaving 14 bases between. Germline lookup yields CDR1 SGHTA and CDR2 FQGNSA. The CDR3 sequence is 15 residues long. The CDR3 DNA reads as TGTGCCAGCAGCCTTAGCGGAGGGAACTCCTACGAGCAGTACTTC. Translated, it gives CASSLSGGNSYEQYF.

In its sample, this clone was seen a few times. CDR3 amino acids: CASAHRRNTGELFF. CDR3 bases: TGTGCCAGCGCCCATCGAAGGAACACCGGGGAGCTGTTTTTT. This sequence joins TRBV11-2 and TRBJ2-2; D remains unclear. V lost 8 bases to trimming and J lost 1 base, with 11 bases between them. The CDR3 contains 14 residues. Germline V gene data show CDR1 as SGHAT and CDR2 as FQNNGV.

The CDR3 DNA is TGTGCCAGCAGCTTGGTGCAGGGGAAGGGTGGCTACACCTTC. As protein: CASSLVQGKGGYTF. J is TRBJ1-2 and V is TRBV5-4; possible D gene TRBD1, 6 bases. V was pared by 0 bases and J by 7 bases, with 13 bases between. Germline-derived CDR1 and CDR2 are SGHNT and YYREEE (reference sequence). The CDR3 runs 14 residues.

The chain is built from TRBV7-2 and TRBJ2-2; unclear D gene. The CDR3 length is 14 residues. The germline gives CDR1 SGHTA, CDR2 FQGNSA. Trimming pared 5 bases from V and 3 bases from J, leaving 10 bases between. In nucleotides, the CDR3 is TGTGCCAGCAGCACGAAGTGGGACACCGGGGAGCTGTTTTTT. It specifies CASSTKWDTGELFF.

The V gene is TRBV5-4, the J gene TRBJ2-7, with D possibly being TRBD2 (7 bases). Germline V gives CDR1 SGHNT, CDR2 YYREEE (reference sequence). The CDR3 consists of 14 residues. The V end lost 4 bases, the J end lost 2 bases, and 13 bases lay between the germline ends. The CDR3 reads CASSLRGGAYEQYF. CDR3 coding DNA: TGTGCCAGCAGCCTGAGAGGGGGGGCCTACGAGCAGTACTTC.

V is TRBV19 and J is TRBJ2-5, with D maybe TRBD1 (5 bases). Germline assignment: CDR1 LNHDA and CDR2 SQIVND (reference sequence). This CDR3 has 13 residues. Trimming took off 3 bases at V and 2 bases at J, with 7 bases between the two ends. CDR3 bases: TGTGCCAGTAGTATCCCAGGGCAAGAGACCCAGTACTTC. It yields the protein CASSIPGQETQYF.

In its sample, this clone was seen a few times. The chain recombines TRBV7-9 with TRBJ1-5; possibly TRBD1 for D (5 bases). V lost 5 bases and J lost 2, with 16 bases in between. This CDR3 region has 16 residues. Germline V gene lookup returns CDR1 SEHNR and CDR2 FQNEAQ (reference sequence). The CDR3 spells CASSPPGGMGNQPQHF. CDR3 sequence (DNA): TGTGCCAGCAGCCCACCCGGGGGTATGGGCAATCAGCCCCAGCATTTT.

J is TRBJ1-1 and V is TRBV7-9, with 7 positions matching TRBD1. V trimming: 5 bases; J trimming: 2 bases; junction bases outside the gene matches: 2. CDR3 length equals 13 residues. The germline gives CDR1 SEHNR, CDR2 FQNEAQ (reference sequence). DNA of the CDR3: TGTGCCAGCAGCCGGGACAGCAACACTGAAGCTTTCTTT. Translation: CASSRDSNTEAFF. The whole variable domain, remainder taken from reference TRBV7-9 and TRBJ1-1, is DTGVSQNPRHKITKRGQNVTFRCDPISEHNRLYWYRQTLGQGPEFLTYFQNEAQLEKSRLLSDRFSAERPKGSFSTLEIQRTEQGDSAMYLCASSRDSNTEAFFGQGTRLTVV.

This sequence joins TRBV6-6 and TRBJ2-7; 9 bases agree with TRBD1. The CDR3 consists of 15 residues. The trim removed 2 bases at V and 4 bases at J, leaving 6 bases unmatched. In germline, CDR1 is MNHNY, CDR2 SVGAGI (reference sequence). The CDR3 DNA reads as TGTGCCAGCAGTTACGTGACAGGGGGAAGGTACGAGCAGTACTTC. It translates to CASSYVTGGRYEQYF.

This clone is a singleton in its sample. The chain is built from TRBV11-2 and TRBJ2-7; D ambiguous. The germline V and J ends were trimmed by 4 bases and 4 bases, with 5 bases remaining between them. The germline CDR1 and CDR2 sequences are SGHAT and FQNNGV. CDR3 length: 11 amino acids. CDR3 coding DNA: TGTGCCAGCAGCTCCATGTACGAGCAGTACTTC. Its translation: CASSSMYEQYF.

V gene TRBV2 combines with J gene TRBJ1-1, with a tentative D call TRBD1 (5 bases). The CDR3 covers 13 residues. Germline V gene data show CDR1 as SNHLY and CDR2 as FYNNEI. V was shortened by 3 bases and J by 7 bases, with 12 bases between the two germline ends. The CDR3 loop is CASSDLIGVEAFF. The CDR3 DNA follows: TGTGCCAGCAGTGATTTGATAGGGGTTGAAGCTTTCTTT.

The chain carries TRBV7-9 and TRBJ1-3; perhaps TRBD1 as D (6 bases). The CDR3 length is 14 residues. Germline V lookup: CDR1 SEHNR, CDR2 FQNEAQ (reference sequence). With 6 bases removed from V and 4 bases from J, the gap between germline ends came to 13 bases. This chain's CDR3 is CASSSAQGGNTIYF. The DNA for the CDR3 is TGTGCCAGCAGTTCAGCTCAGGGGGGAAACACCATATATTTT.

V and J are TRBV5-6 and TRBJ1-2, with a weak D call TRBD1 (5 bases). V was pared by 2 bases and J by 2 bases, with 13 bases between. The CDR3 totals 15 residues. Germline CDR1 and CDR2: SGHDT and YYEEEE. The CDR3 DNA is TGTGCCAGCAGCTTAGGGGAAACCCTAAACTATGGCTACACCTTC. It translates to CASSLGETLNYGYTF. Variable domain in full (rest from reference TRBV5-6 and TRBJ1-2): DAGVTQSPTHLIKTRGQQVTLRCSPKSGHDTVSWYQQALGQGPQFIFQYYEEEERQRGNFPDRFSGHQFPNYSSELNVNALLLGDSALYLCASSLGETLNYGYTFGSGTRLTVV.

J is TRBJ1-4 and V is TRBV11-1; D is unclear. CDR3 length equals 13 residues. V lost 3 bases and J lost 8, with 10 bases in between. CDR1 and CDR2 (germline): SGHAT, FQDESV (reference sequence). The CDR3 DNA sequence: TGTGCCAGCAGCTTCGAAGGGAAGGAAAAACTGTTTTTT. Translating gives CASSFEGKEKLFF.